This TCR beta chain was identified in a study of Ad26.COV2.S vaccination and SARS-CoV-2 variants. As to treatment: roughly 20 received Ad26.COV2.S at low or high dose, single or two shots; roughly 5 received placebo; per-sample allocation not given. The investigators took samples on day 63 after the first vaccine or placebo injection. Generated by immunoSEQ multiplex PCR, the TCRdb table keeps only in-frame clones and is missing some. The data hold roughly 250,000 clones, with approximately 90% observed a single time. J lost 8 bases, V lost 8 bases, and 13 bases had no gene match. Germline CDR1 and CDR2: GTSNPN and SVGIG (reference sequence). The CDR3 runs 14 residues.

Sequences were derived from peripheral blood, sampled in a trial of Ad26.COV2.S vaccine versus placebo. This TCR was recovered from a person aged 18-60 years who received the Ad26.COV2.S COVID-19 vaccine or a placebo. This chain joins TRBV30 and TRBJ2-1; 9 bases line up with TRBD2. As DNA, the CDR3 is TGTGCCGGGACTTGGGCGGGGGGGCATGATGAGCAGTTCTTC. Translating it yields CAGTWAGGHDEQFF.